The 5 T cell receptor beta chains listed next were all sequenced from one sample in a study of regulatory T cells in long-lasting Graves disease. Time point noted: newly diagnosed GD, antithyroid drugs for less than 3 months. From RNA extracted from PBMCs, the TCR library was made. For TCR beta, libraries came from iRepertoire HTBI primers and Arm-PCR of CDR3 regions. MiXCR was run by TCRdb on the multiplex PCR reads, yielding one entry per CDR3 protein. The top ten hold around 20% of the sample, which has approximately 230,000 distinct CDR3 sequences, approximately 20% seen once. The sample was peripheral blood mononuclear cells (PBMCs), taken at new diagnosis, from a patient treated with antithyroid drugs. These receptors originate from a female donor with Graves disease.

This clonotype was counted many times. The chain carries TRBV10-3 and TRBJ1-5; unclear D gene. Trimming cost V 7 bases and J 0 bases, with 10 bases left between them. CDR3 size: 14 residues. The V gene's germline CDR1 is ENHRY and CDR2 SYGVKD. The CDR3: CAIKAGDSNQPQHF. The CDR3 region has the DNA TGTGCCATCAAGGCAGGAGATAGCAATCAGCCCCAGCATTTT.

This chain links TRBV12-3 or TRBV12-4 with TRBJ2-3; TRBD2 matches at 9 bases. CDR3 length: 15 amino acids. The J segment lost 2 bases and the V segment lost 6 bases, leaving 6 bases of the junction unmatched. CDR3 in amino acids: CASSGTSRHTDTQYF. The CDR3 bases are TGTGCCAGCAGCGGGACTAGCAGACACACAGATACGCAGTATTTT.

This clonotype was seen ten or more times. The chain joins TRBV19 to TRBJ1-5; D gene unclear. V lost 3 bases to trimming and J lost 1 base, with 4 bases between them. Germline CDR1 is LNHDA and CDR2 is SQIVND (reference sequence). The length of the CDR3 is 13 residues. In DNA form, the CDR3 reads TGTGCCAGTAGTATTAAGAGCAATCAGCCCCAGCATTTT. As protein: CASSIKSNQPQHF.

A single count supports this clonotype. The rearrangement links TRBV6-1 to TRBJ1-4; D uncertain. Germline values: CDR1 MNHNS, CDR2 SASEGT. The germline V and J ends were trimmed by 3 bases and 8 bases, with 16 bases remaining between them. This CDR3 is built from 15 residues. In DNA form, the CDR3 reads TGTGCCAGCAGTGACCCCGGGCGGGGAGAGGAAAAACTGTTTTTT. Its translation is CASSDPGRGEEKLFF.

This clonotype was found many times. The chain carries TRBV12-3 or TRBV12-4 and TRBJ1-5; 8 nucleotides agree with TRBD1. The CDR3 runs to 15 residues. With 5 bases clipped from V and 4 bases from J, the junction kept 7 bases outside the gene matches. DNA of the CDR3: TGTGCCAGCAGTCAGACAGGGGTCGGGAATCAGCCCCAGCATTTT. Amino acids: CASSQTGVGNQPQHF.